Here is one T cell receptor (beta chain) with its context. This sample is drawn from a study of blood T cell repertoires in COVID-19. The protocol was immunoSEQ multiplex PCR, while the TCRdb copy is restricted to in-frame clones and leaves out a portion. Among 90,000 to 100,000 clones listed, approximately 86% were seen once. Sequenced input: peripheral blood. The source of this sequence is a man in his 70s with active or convalescent COVID-19.

CDR3 sequence (DNA): TGTGCCAGCAGCTCTGGGCAGGGGGGATACAATGAGCAGTTCTTC. Protein: CASSSGQGGYNEQFF. This chain uses TRBV7-9 with TRBJ2-1; D perhaps matches TRBD1 (7 bases). Germline V CDR1 and CDR2: SEHNR, FQNEAQ (reference sequence). This CDR3 region has 15 residues. Trimming stripped 4 bases from V and 4 bases from J, with 14 bases between.